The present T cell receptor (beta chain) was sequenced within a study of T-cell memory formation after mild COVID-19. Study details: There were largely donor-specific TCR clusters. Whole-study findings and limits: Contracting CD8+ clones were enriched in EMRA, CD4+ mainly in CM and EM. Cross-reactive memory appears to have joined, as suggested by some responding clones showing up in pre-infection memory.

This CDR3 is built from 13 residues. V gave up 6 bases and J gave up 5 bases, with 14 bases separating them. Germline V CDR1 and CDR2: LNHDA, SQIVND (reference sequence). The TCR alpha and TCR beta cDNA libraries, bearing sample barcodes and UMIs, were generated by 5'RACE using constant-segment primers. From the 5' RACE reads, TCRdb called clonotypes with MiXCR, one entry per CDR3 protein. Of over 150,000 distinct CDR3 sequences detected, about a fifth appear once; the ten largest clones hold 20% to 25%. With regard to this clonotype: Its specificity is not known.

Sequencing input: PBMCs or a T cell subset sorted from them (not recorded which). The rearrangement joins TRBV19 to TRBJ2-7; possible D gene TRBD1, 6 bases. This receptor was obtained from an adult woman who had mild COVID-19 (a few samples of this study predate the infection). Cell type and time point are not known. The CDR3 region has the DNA TGTGCCAGTAGACCAACAGGGTTCGACGAGCAGTACTTC. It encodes CASRPTGFDEQYF.